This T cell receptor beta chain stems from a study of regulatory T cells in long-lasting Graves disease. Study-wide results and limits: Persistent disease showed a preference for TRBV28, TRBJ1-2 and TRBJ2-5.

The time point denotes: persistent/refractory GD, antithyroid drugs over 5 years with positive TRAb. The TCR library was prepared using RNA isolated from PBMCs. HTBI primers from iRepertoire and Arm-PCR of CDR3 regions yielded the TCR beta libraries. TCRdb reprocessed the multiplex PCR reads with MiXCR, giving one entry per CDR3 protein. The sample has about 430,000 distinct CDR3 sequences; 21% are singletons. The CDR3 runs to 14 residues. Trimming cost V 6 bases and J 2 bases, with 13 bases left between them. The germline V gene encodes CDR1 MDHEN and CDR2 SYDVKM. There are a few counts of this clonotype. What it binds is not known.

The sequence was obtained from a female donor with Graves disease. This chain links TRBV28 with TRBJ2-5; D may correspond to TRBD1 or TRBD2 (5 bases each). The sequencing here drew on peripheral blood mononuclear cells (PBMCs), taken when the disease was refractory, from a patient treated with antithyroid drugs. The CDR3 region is CASRDWKGQETQYF. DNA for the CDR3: TGTGCCAGCAGGGACTGGAAGGGGCAAGAGACCCAGTACTTC.